These 2 T cell receptor beta chains were all obtained from the same sample, sequenced in a study of T cell repertoires in cytomegalovirus infection. MiXCR was run by TCRdb on the reads, yielding one entry per CDR3 protein. This table holds more than 20,000 distinct CDR3 sequences, approximately 39% found once. Antigens of these TCRs are unknown. The sample in question was CD8+ T cells from cultured PBMCs, obtained from culture after CMV antigen stimulation. The receptor set was obtained from a human donor in good health (CMV status not recorded). Some clones in this sample may be carry-over from other donors' samples.

About this clonotype: Its ends do not fully match the called genes, so a read error is possible. The CDR3 loop reads CGWTASGNTIYF. CDR3 DNA sequence: TGTGGCTGGACAGCCTCTGGAAACACCATATATTTT. The genes are TRBV30 and TRBJ1-3; weak D call: TRBD1 (6 bases). The CDR3 sequence is 12 residues long. From germline, CDR1 is GTSNPN and CDR2 SVGIG (reference sequence).

This chain joins TRBV7-3 and TRBJ2-7, with TRBD2 as a possible D gene (6 bases). The CDR3 contains 16 residues. Germline values: CDR1 SGHTA, CDR2 FQGTGA. V lost 0 bases and J lost 6, with 18 bases in between. This CDR3 is CASSLTAGTPLGEQYF. DNA for the CDR3: TGTGCCAGCAGCTTAACTGCCGGGACTCCCCTGGGCGAGCAGTACTTC. The entire variable domain, with the rest obtained from reference TRBV7-3 and TRBJ2-7, is as follows: GAGVSQTPSNKVTEKGKYVELRCDPISGHTALYWYRQSLGQGPEFLIYFQGTGAADDSGLPNDRFFAVRPEGSVSTLKIQRTERGDSAVYLCASSLTAGTPLGEQYFGPGTRLTVT.